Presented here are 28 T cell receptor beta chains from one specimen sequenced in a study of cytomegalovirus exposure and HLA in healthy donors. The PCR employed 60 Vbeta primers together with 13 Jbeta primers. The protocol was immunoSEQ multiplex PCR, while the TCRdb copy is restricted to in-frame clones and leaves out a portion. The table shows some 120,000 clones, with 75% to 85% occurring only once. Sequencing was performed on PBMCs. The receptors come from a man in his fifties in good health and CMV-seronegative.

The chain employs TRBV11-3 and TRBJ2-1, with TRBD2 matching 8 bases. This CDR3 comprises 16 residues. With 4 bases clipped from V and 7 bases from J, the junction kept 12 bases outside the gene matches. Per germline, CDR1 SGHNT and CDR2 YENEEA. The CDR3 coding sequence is TGTGCCAGCAGCTCCGGTTCCGGGGGGGTGGGGAATGAGCAGTTCTTC. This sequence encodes CASSSGSGGVGNEQFF. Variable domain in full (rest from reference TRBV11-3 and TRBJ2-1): EAGVVQSPRYKIIEKKQPVAFWCNPISGHNTLYWYLQNLGQGPELLIRYENEEAVDDSQLPKDRFSAERLKGVDSTLKIQPAELGDSAVYLCASSSGSGGVGNEQFFGPGTRLTVL.

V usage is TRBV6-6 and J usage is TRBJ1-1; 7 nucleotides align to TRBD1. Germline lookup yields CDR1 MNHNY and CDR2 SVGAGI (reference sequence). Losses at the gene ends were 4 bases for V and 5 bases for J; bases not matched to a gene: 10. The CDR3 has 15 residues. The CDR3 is CASSFGRDRVTEAFF. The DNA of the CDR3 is TGTGCCAGCAGTTTCGGCCGGGACAGAGTAACTGAAGCTTTCTTT.

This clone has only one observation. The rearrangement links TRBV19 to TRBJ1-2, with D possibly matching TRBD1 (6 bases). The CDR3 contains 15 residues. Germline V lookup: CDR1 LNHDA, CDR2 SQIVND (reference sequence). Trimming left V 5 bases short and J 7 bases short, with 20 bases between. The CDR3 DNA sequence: TGTGCCAGTAGTCTTCGGGACAAGGAAAGGAGTGGCTACACCTTC. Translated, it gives CASSLRDKERSGYTF.

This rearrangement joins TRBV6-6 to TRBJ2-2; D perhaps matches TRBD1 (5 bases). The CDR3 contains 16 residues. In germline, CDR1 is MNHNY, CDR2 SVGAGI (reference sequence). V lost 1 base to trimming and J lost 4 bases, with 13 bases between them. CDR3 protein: CASSYWPGRSTGELFF. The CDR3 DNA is TGTGCCAGCAGTTACTGGCCAGGGCGGAGCACCGGGGAGCTGTTTTTT.

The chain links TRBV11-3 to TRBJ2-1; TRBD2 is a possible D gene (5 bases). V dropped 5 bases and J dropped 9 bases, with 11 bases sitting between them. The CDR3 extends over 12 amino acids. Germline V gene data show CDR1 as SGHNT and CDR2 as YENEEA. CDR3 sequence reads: CASSPLGGEQFF. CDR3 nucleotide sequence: TGTGCCAGCAGCCCCCTCGGAGGTGAGCAGTTCTTC.

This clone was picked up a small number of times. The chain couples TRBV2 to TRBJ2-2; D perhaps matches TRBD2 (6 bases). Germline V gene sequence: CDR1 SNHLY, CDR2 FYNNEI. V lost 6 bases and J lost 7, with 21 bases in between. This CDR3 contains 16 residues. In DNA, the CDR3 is TGTGCCAGCAGCCCCGGCAGGGACTCTATAGGCGGGGAGCTGTTTTTT. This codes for CASSPGRDSIGGELFF.

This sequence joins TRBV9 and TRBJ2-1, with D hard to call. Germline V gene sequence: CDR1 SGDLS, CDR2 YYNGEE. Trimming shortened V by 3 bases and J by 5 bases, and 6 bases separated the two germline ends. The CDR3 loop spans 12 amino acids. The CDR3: CASSARNNEQFF. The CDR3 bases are TGTGCCAGCAGCGCGCGGAACAATGAGCAGTTCTTC.

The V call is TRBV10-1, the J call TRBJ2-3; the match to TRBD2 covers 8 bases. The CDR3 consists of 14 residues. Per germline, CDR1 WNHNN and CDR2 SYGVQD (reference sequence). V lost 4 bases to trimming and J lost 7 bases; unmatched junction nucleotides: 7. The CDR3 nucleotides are TGCGCCAGCAGTGCGGGGGGGCCTGGAAATACGCAGTATTTT. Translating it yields CASSAGGPGNTQYF.

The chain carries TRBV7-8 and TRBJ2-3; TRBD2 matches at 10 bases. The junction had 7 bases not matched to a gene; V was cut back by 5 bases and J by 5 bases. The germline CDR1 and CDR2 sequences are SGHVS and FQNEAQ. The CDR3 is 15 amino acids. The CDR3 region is CASSRSGGVGDTQYF. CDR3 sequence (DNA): TGTGCCAGCAGCCGAAGCGGGGGGGTAGGAGATACGCAGTATTTT.

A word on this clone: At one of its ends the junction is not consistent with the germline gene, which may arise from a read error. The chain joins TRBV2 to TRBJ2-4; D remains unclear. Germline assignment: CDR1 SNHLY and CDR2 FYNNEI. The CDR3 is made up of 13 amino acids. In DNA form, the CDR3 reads TGTGCCAGCAGTGAAGCTAGAGAACAGCCAAATTTATTC. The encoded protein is CASSEAREQPNLF. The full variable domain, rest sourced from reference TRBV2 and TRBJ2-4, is EPEVTQTPSHQVTQMGQEVILRCVPISNHLYFYWYRQILGQKVEFLVSFYNNEISEKSEIFDDQFSVERPDGSNFTLKIRSTKLEDSAMYFCASSEAREQPNLFGAGTRLSVL.

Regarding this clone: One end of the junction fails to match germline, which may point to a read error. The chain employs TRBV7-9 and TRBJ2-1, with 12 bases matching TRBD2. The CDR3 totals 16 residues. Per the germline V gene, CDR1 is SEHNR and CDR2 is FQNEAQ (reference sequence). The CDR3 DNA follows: TGTTCCAGCAGCTCGACTAGCGGGAGTACCTACAATGAGCAGTTCTTC. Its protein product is CSSSSTSGSTYNEQFF. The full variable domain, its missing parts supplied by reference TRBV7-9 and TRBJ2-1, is DTGVSQNPRHKITKRGQNVTFRCDPISEHNRLYWYRQTLGQGPEFLTYFQNEAQLEKSRLLSDRFSAERPKGSFSTLEIQRTEQGDSAMYLCSSSSTSGSTYNEQFFGPGTRLTVL.

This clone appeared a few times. For the CDR3, the DNA is TGTGCCAGCAGCCCTCCGGACACTGGCGAGCAGTACGTC. Amino acid sequence: CASSPPDTGEQYV. The rearrangement uses TRBV28 and TRBJ2-7; possible D gene TRBD1, 5 bases. CDR3 length: 13 residues. Germline CDR1 and CDR2: MDHEN and SYDVKM. V was pared by 6 bases and J by 6 bases, with 15 bases between.

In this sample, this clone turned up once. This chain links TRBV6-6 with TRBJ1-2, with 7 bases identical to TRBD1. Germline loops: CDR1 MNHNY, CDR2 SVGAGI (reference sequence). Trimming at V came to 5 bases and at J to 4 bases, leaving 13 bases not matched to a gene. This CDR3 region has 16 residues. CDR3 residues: CASSTERPTGVYGYTF. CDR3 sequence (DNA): TGTGCCAGCAGTACCGAGCGACCCACAGGGGTCTATGGCTACACCTTC.

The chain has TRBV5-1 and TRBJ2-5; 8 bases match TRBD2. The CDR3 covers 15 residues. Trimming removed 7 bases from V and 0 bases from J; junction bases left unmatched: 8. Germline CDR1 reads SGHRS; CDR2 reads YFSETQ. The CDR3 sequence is CASGPASGYQETQYF. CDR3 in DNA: TGCGCCAGCGGGCCGGCTAGCGGGTACCAAGAGACCCAGTACTTC.

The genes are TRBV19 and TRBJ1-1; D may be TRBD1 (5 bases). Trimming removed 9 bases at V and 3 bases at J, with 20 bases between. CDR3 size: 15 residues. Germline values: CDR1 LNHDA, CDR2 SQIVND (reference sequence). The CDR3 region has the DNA TGTGCCAGCAGAGGTACAGGCGGATTTTACACTGAAGCTTTCTTT. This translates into CASRGTGGFYTEAFF.

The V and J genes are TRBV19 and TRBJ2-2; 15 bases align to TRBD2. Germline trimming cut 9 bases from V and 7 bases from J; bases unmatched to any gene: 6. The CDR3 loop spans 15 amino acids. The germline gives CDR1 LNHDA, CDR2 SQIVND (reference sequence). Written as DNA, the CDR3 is TGTGCCAGCAGGACTAGCGGGGGGGCGAACGGGGAGCTGTTTTTT. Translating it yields CASRTSGGANGELFF.

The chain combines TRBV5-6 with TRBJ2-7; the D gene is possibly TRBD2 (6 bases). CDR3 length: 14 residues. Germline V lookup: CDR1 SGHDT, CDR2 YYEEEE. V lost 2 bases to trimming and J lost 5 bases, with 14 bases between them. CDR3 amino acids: CASSFGAWGDEQYV. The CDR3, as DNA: TGTGCCAGCAGCTTTGGGGCCTGGGGGGACGAGCAGTACGTC.

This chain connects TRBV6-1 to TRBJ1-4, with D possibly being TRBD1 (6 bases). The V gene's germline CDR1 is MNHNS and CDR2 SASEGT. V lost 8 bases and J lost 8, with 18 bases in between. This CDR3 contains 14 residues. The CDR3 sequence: CASAGGQVREKLFF. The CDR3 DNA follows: TGTGCCAGCGCCGGGGGGCAGGTTAGGGAAAAACTGTTTTTT.

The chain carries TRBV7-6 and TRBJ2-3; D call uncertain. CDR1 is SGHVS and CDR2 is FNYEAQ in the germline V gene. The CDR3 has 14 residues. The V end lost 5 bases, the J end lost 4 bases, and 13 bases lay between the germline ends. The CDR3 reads CASSPVGAPDTQYF. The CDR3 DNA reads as TGTGCCAGCAGCCCAGTGGGCGCCCCAGATACGCAGTATTTT.

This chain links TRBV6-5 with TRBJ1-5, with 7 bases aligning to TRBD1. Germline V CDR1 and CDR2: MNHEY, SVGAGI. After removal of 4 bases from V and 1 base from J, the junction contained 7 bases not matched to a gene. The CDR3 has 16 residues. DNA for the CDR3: TGTGCCAGCAGTTCACAGGGGTTTGGGAGCAATCAGCCCCAGCATTTT. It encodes CASSSQGFGSNQPQHF.

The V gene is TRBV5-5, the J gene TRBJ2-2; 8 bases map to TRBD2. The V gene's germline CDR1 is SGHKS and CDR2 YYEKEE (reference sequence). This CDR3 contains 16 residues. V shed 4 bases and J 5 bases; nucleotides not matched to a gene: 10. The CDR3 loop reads CASSPLSGAYTGELFF. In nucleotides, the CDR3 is TGTGCCAGCAGCCCCCTTAGCGGGGCCTATACCGGGGAGCTGTTTTTT.

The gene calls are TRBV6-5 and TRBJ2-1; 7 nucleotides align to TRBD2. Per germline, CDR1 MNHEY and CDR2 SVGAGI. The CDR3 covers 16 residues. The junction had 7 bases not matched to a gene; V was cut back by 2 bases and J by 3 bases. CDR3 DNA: TGTGCCAGCAGTTACCCAGAGCGGGGCCTCTACAATGAGCAGTTCTTC. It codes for CASSYPERGLYNEQFF.

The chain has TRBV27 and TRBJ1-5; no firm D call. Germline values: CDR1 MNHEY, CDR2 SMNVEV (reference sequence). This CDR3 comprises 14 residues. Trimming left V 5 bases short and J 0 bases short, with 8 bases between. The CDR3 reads CASSPYNSNQPQHF. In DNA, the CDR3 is TGTGCCAGCAGTCCCTATAATAGCAATCAGCCCCAGCATTTT.

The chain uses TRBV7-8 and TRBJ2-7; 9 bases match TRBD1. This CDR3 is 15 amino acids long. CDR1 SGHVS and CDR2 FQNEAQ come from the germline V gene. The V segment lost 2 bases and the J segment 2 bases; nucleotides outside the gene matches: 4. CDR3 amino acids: CASSLRRTGAYEQYF. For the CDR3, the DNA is TGTGCCAGCAGCTTACGTAGGACAGGGGCCTACGAGCAGTACTTC.

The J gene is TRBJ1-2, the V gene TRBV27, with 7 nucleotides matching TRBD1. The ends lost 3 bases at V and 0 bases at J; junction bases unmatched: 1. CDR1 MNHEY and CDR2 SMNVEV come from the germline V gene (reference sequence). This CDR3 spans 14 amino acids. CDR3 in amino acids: CASSFTGANYGYTF. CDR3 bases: TGTGCCAGCAGTTTTACAGGGGCTAACTATGGCTACACCTTC.

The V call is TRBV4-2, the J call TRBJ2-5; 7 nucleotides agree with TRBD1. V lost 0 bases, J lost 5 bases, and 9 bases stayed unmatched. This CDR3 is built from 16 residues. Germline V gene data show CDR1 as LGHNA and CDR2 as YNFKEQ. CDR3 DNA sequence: TGTGCCAGCAGCCAAGAAGGGGGCCTGGGCGGTGAGACCCAGTACTTC. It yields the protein CASSQEGGLGGETQYF.

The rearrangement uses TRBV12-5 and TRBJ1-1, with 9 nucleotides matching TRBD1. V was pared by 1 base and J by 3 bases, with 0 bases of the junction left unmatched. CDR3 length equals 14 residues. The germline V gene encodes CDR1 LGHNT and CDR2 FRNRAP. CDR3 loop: CASGLGTGDTEAFF. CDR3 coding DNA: TGTGCTAGTGGTTTGGGGACAGGGGACACTGAAGCTTTCTTT.

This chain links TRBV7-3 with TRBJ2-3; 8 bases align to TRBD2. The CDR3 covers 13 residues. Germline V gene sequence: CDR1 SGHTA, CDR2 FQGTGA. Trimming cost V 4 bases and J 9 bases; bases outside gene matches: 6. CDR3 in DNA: TGTGCCAGCAGCTCACCGGGACTAGAAACGCAGTATTTT. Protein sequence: CASSSPGLETQYF.